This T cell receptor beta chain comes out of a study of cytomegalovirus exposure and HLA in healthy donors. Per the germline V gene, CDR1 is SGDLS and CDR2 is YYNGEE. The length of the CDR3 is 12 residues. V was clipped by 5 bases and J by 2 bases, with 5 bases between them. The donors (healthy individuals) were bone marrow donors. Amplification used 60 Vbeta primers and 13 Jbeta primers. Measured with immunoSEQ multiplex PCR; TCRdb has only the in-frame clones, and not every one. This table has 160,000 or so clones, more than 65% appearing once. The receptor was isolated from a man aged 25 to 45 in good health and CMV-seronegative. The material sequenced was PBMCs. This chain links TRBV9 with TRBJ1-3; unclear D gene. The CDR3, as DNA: TGTGCCAGCAGTGCAGCTGGAAACACCATATATTTT. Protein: CASSAAGNTIYF.